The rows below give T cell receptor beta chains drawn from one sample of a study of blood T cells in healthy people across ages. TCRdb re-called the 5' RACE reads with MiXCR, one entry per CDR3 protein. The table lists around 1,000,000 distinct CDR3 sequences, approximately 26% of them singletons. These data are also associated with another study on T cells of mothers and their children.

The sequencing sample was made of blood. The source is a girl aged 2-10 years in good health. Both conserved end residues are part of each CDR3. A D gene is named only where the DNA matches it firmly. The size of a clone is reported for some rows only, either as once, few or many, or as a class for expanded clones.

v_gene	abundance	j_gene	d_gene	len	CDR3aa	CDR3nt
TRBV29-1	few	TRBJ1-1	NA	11	CSVDWGTEAFF	TGCAGCGTTGACTGGGGCACTGAAGCTTTCTTT
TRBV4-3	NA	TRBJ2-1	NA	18	CASSQDLSPLSSYNEQFF	TGCGCCAGCAGCCAAGATCTAAGTCCTTTGAGCTCCTACAATGAGCAGTTCTTC
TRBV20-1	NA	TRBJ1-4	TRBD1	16	CSARDRQGTTNEKLFF	TGCAGTGCTAGAGATCGACAGGGAACAACTAATGAAAAACTGTTTTTT
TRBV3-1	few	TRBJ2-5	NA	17	CASSLQIYSGFQETQYF	TGTGCCAGCAGCCTCCAGATATATAGCGGCTTCCAAGAGACCCAGTACTTC
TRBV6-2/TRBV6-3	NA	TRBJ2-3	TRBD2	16	CASSYLLSGGLDTQYF	TGTGCCAGCAGTTACTTGCTTAGCGGGGGATTGGATACGCAGTATTTT
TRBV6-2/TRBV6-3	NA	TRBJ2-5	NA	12	CASIDPWGTQYF	TGTGCCAGCATTGATCCATGGGGGACCCAGTACTTC
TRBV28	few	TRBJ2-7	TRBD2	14	CASRPGLSSYEQYF	TGTGCCAGCAGACCGGGACTATCCTCCTACGAGCAGTACTTC
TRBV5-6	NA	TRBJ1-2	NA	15	CASSFGREGSYGYTF	TGTGCCAGCAGCTTTGGCCGGGAAGGGAGCTATGGCTACACCTTC
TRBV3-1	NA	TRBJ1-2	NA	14	CASSPWRGLNGYTF	TGTGCCAGCAGCCCTTGGAGGGGTCTTAATGGCTACACCTTC
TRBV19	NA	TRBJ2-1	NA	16	CASSIDIGTLNNEQFF	TGTGCCAGTAGTATAGATATCGGGACGCTAAACAATGAGCAGTTCTTC
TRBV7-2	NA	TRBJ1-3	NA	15	CASSLAATSGNTIYF	TGTGCCAGCAGCTTAGCAGCAACCTCTGGAAACACCATATATTTT
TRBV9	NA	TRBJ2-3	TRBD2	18	CASSVHPELAGLTDTQYF	TGTGCCAGCAGCGTCCACCCGGAACTAGCGGGCCTCACAGATACGCAGTATTTT
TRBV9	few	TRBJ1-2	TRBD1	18	CASSVEGSPGQGAEGYTF	TGTGCCAGCAGCGTAGAGGGGAGCCCGGGACAGGGGGCTGAAGGCTACACCTTC
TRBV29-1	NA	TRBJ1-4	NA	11	CSGTLGEKLFF	TGCAGCGGGACACTCGGTGAAAAACTGTTTTTT
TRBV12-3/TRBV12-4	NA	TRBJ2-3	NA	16	CASSPLAVGSTDTQYF	TGTGCCAGCAGTCCTTTAGCGGTTGGGAGCACAGATACGCAGTATTTT
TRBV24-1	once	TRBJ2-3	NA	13	CATSDPSPDTQYF	TGTGCCACCAGTGATCCCAGCCCAGATACGCAGTATTTT
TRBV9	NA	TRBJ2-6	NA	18	CASSVPLYQGSGANVLTF	TGTGCCAGCAGCGTACCACTTTATCAGGGATCTGGGGCCAACGTCCTGACTTTC
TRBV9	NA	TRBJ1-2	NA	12	CASSASLWGYTF	TGTGCCAGCAGCGCATCGCTTTGGGGCTACACCTTC
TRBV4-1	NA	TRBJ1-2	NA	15	CASSPRGAGNYGYTF	TGCGCCAGCAGCCCCCGCGGGGCGGGAAACTATGGCTACACCTTC
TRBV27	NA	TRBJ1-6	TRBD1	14	CASSLDRRNSPLHF	TGTGCCAGCAGTTTGGACAGGAGAAATTCACCCCTCCACTTT
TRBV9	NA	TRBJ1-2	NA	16	CASSANSGQTGNGYTF	TGTGCCAGCAGCGCGAACTCCGGACAGACTGGAAATGGCTACACCTTC
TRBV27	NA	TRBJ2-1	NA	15	CASSLGSGPFGEQFF	TGTGCCAGCAGTTTAGGATCAGGACCCTTCGGTGAGCAGTTCTTC
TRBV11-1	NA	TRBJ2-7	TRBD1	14	CASGQGDRGHEQYF	TGTGCCAGCGGACAAGGGGACAGGGGCCACGAGCAGTACTTC
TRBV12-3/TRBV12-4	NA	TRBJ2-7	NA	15	CASSSRLTGSYEQYF	TGTGCCAGCAGTTCACGACTCACAGGCTCCTACGAGCAGTACTTC
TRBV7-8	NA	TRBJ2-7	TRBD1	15	CASSGTDRLSYEQYF	TGTGCCAGCAGCGGCACGGACAGGCTCAGCTACGAGCAGTACTTC
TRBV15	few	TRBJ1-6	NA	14	CATSRYGTNSPLHF	TGTGCCACCAGCAGATACGGGACAAATTCACCCCTCCACTTT
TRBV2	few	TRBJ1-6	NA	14	CASSEAIFWEALHF	TGTGCCAGCAGTGAAGCCATCTTCTGGGAGGCCCTCCACTTT
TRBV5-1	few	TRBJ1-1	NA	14	CASSLEWVNTEAFF	TGCGCCAGCAGCTTGGAATGGGTGAACACTGAAGCTTTCTTT
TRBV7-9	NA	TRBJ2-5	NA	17	CASSLKQSGSFQETQYF	TGTGCCAGCAGCTTAAAACAGAGTGGTTCGTTCCAAGAGACCCAGTACTTC
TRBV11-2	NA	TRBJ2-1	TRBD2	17	CASSLPMGLAGDNEQFF	TGTGCCAGCAGCCTCCCCATGGGACTAGCGGGAGACAATGAGCAGTTCTTC
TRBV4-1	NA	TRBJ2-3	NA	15	CASSQDTLATDTQYF	TGCGCCAGCAGCCAAGATACACTAGCCACAGATACGCAGTATTTT
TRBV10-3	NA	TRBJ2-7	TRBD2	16	CAISGVELADSYEQYF	TGTGCCATCAGTGGGGTAGAACTAGCGGACTCCTACGAGCAGTACTTC
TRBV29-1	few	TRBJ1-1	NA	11	CSADLNTEAFF	TGCAGCGCCGACCTGAACACTGAAGCTTTCTTT
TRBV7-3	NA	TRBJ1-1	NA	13	CASKKSGEIEAFF	TGTGCCAGCAAAAAATCTGGGGAGATTGAAGCTTTCTTT
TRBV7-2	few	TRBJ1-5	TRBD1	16	CASSLTGGSSNQPQHF	TGTGCCAGCAGCTTGACAGGGGGATCGAGCAATCAGCCCCAGCATTTT
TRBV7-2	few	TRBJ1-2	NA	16	CASSLGRPGPIYGYTF	TGTGCCAGCAGCTTAGGACGGCCGGGCCCTATCTATGGCTACACCTTC
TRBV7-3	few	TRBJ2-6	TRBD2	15	CASRAGGGGANVLTF	TGTGCCAGCAGAGCGGGGGGAGGTGGGGCCAACGTCCTGACTTTC
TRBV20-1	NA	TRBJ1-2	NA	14	CSARLGGGNYGYTF	TGCAGTGCTCGATTAGGAGGGGGAAACTATGGCTACACCTTC
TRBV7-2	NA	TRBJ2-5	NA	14	CASSPRDWAETQYF	TGTGCCAGCAGTCCCCGGGACTGGGCGGAGACCCAGTACTTC
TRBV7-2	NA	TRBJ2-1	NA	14	CASSPETYYNEQFF	TGTGCCAGCAGCCCGGAGACTTATTACAATGAGCAGTTCTTC
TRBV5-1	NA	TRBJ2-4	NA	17	CASSLSGSSSAKNIQYF	TGCGCCAGCAGCTTGAGCGGATCCTCGTCGGCCAAAAACATTCAGTACTTC
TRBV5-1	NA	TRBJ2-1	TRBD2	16	CASSLAGGRGYNEQFF	TGCGCCAGCAGCTTGGCCGGCGGGAGGGGCTACAATGAGCAGTTCTTC
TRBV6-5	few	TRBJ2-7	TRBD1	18	CASSYLHLVGQDSYEQYF	TGTGCCAGCAGTTACTTGCATCTAGTGGGACAGGATTCCTACGAGCAGTACTTC
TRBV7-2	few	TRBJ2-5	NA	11	CASTAQETQYF	TGTGCCAGCACTGCCCAAGAGACCCAGTACTTC
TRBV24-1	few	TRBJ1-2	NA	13	CATSDPGTYGYTF	TGTGCCACCAGTGACCCCGGGACCTATGGCTACACCTTC
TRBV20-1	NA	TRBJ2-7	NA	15	CSARAISMVLDEQYF	TGCAGTGCTAGAGCCATTTCGATGGTTTTGGACGAGCAGTACTTC
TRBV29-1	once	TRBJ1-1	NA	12	CSAERSNTEAFF	TGCAGCGCTGAACGTTCAAACACTGAAGCTTTCTTT
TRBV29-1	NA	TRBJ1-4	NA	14	CSVEDPSPNEKLFF	TGCAGCGTTGAAGATCCCAGCCCGAATGAAAAACTGTTTTTT
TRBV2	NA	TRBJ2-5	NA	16	CASSGFSSWYQETQYF	TGTGCCAGCAGTGGTTTTAGCAGCTGGTACCAAGAGACCCAGTACTTC
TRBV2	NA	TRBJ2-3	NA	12	CATKEVGDTQYF	TGTGCCACTAAGGAGGTGGGAGATACGCAGTATTTT
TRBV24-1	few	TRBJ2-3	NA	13	CATRGTLTDTQYF	TGTGCCACCAGGGGGACACTCACAGATACGCAGTATTTT
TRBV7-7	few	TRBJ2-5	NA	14	CASSQTLVVGTQYF	TGTGCTAGCAGCCAGACGCTCGTCGTGGGGACCCAGTACTTC
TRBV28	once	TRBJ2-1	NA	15	CASSLARGLNNEQFF	TGTGCCAGCAGTTTGGCCAGGGGTTTAAACAATGAGCAGTTCTTC